This TCR beta chain was found in a study of blood T cell repertoires in COVID-19. The trim removed 3 bases at V and 0 bases at J, leaving 1 base unmatched. This CDR3 is 15 amino acids long. From germline, CDR1 is SGHKS and CDR2 YYEKEE (reference sequence). Profiling relied on immunoSEQ multiplex PCR, and the TCRdb table lists in-frame clones only, not all of them. The data show about 310,000 clones, around 89% seen once. Participant reports of clinical history set cohort assignment. Sample: PBMCs or T cells enriched from blood (not recorded which). The source is a woman aged 40 to 55 who had recovered from COVID-19. The chain combines TRBV5-5 with TRBJ2-2; 8 nucleotides align to TRBD1. The CDR3 nucleotides are TGTGCCAGCAGCTGGGACAGGTCGAACACCGGGGAGCTGTTTTTT. Its protein product is CASSWDRSNTGELFF.